The table lists the clone carrying this T cell receptor beta chain with a few counts. What it recognizes is unknown. This sample is part of a study of CD4 T cells in relation to SARS-CoV-2 and coronaviruses. Trimming pared 0 bases from V and 15 bases from J, leaving 14 bases between. Per the germline V gene, CDR1 is LGHDT and CDR2 is YNNKEL (reference sequence). The CDR3 runs to 13 residues. Study-wide results and limits: The assay detects memory recall responses, not culture-primed primary responses.

TCRdb's copy holds only in-frame clones and misses some; the assay was immunoSEQ multiplex PCR. The table lists around 45,000 clones, around 80% of them singletons, with about 1.5% in the top ten. Source material: naive CD4+ T cells from PBMCs, cultured in vitro. Subset defined: naive CD4+ T cells isolated by negative enrichment. This sequence originates from an adult with COVID-19. The chain recombines TRBV3-1 (or the pseudogene TRBV3-2) with TRBJ2-2, with D possibly TRBD1 on 5 matching bases. The CDR3 protein is CASSQDNGAAVFF. CDR3 coding DNA: TGTGCCAGCAGCCAAGATAATGGGGCGGCGGTGTTTTTT.